The 18 T cell receptor beta chains below all came from one sample that was sequenced in a study of blood T cell dynamics during melanoma immunotherapy. Generated by immunoSEQ multiplex PCR, the TCRdb table keeps only in-frame clones and is missing some. The repertoire holds roughly 14,000 clones, with roughly 86% as singletons. As to time point: pre-treatment baseline. Sequenced here: blood, sampled from a patient treated with checkpoint blockade. Receptors were obtained from a human donor with melanoma.

This clone was counted a few times. V gene TRBV19 combines with J gene TRBJ1-2; TRBD1 aligns across 7 bases. The CDR3 is 14 residues long. With V trimmed by 7 bases and J by 4 bases, 9 bases remained unmatched. Germline CDR1 is LNHDA and CDR2 is SQIVND (reference sequence). As DNA, the CDR3 is TGTGCCAGTAACTATAGGACAGGACCCTATGGCTACACCTTC. This gives the protein CASNYRTGPYGYTF.

The chain has TRBV11-2 and TRBJ1-1; D uncertain. The CDR3 is 14 residues long. Trimming cost V 1 base and J 7 bases, with 13 bases left between them. Germline CDR1 is SGHAT and CDR2 is FQNNGV. Here the CDR3 DNA reads TGTGCCAGCAGCTTAGGGTCAGAGGCTAATGAAGCTTTCTTT. Its translation: CASSLGSEANEAFF.

This chain joins TRBV6-5 and TRBJ1-1; D might be TRBD1 (6 bases). CDR1 and CDR2 (germline): MNHEY, SVGAGI. This CDR3 contains 14 residues. V shed 11 bases and J shed 2 bases, with 18 bases lying between them. The CDR3 coding sequence is TGTGCCTGCACAAGAGGGGGGCCAAACACTGAAGCTTTCTTT. Translation: CACTRGGPNTEAFF.

The chain carries TRBV5-1 and TRBJ2-5; 8 bases agree with TRBD1. The end of the DNA is better explained by TRBJ2-7, so the J call may be wrong. The CDR3 consists of 16 residues. The germline V gene encodes CDR1 SGHRS and CDR2 YFSETQ. The CDR3 sequence is CASSLSGGRSSGEQYF. The CDR3, as DNA: TGCGCCAGCAGCTTGTCAGGGGGCAGGTCTTCGGGCGAGCAGTACTTC.

This chain joins TRBV2 and TRBJ1-1; D is unresolved. There are 12 residues in the CDR3. V was pared by 8 bases and J by 1 base, with 8 bases between. Germline CDR1 reads SNHLY; CDR2 reads FYNNEI. The chain's CDR3 is CASQYANTEAFF. In DNA form, the CDR3 reads TGTGCCAGCCAGTACGCGAACACTGAAGCTTTCTTT.

The V gene is TRBV6-1, the J gene TRBJ2-7; D ambiguous. Germline CDR1 is MNHNS and CDR2 is SASEGT. The CDR3 is 12 residues long. Trimming stripped 9 bases from V and 2 bases from J, with 11 bases between. For the CDR3, the DNA is TGTGCCAGTTCCGCCCTAGCCTACGAGCAGTACTTC. It is translated as CASSALAYEQYF.

V gene TRBV30 combines with J gene TRBJ1-1, with a tentative D call TRBD1 (6 bases). Germline V CDR1 and CDR2: GTSNPN, SVGIG (reference sequence). V lost 0 bases and J lost 5, with 13 bases in between. CDR3 length: 14 amino acids. This CDR3 reads CAWSVYREVTEAFF. The CDR3 DNA sequence: TGTGCCTGGAGTGTATACAGGGAGGTAACTGAAGCTTTCTTT.

V and J are TRBV6-5 and TRBJ2-1; 7 bases map to TRBD2. The CDR3 contains 15 residues. V was pared by 7 bases and J by 7 bases, with 13 bases of the junction left unmatched. In germline, CDR1 is MNHEY, CDR2 SVGAGI. CDR3 nucleotide sequence: TGTGCCAGCATGGGGGGAGGGTCCTTCGCGAATGAGCAGTTCTTC. This translates into CASMGGGSFANEQFF.

The V and J genes are TRBV29-1 and TRBJ1-2; perhaps TRBD1 as D (5 bases). The CDR3 contains 16 residues. The V end was cut by 4 bases, the J end by 0 bases, with 18 bases between. Germline lookup yields CDR1 SQVTM and CDR2 ANQGSEA. For the CDR3, the DNA is TGCAGCGTTGGGGGCAGGACGGAACCCTCTAACTATGGCTACACCTTC. Translation gives CSVGGRTEPSNYGYTF.

The chain has TRBV9 and TRBJ1-3, with a possible D match to TRBD1 (5 bases). This CDR3 has 15 amino acids. V was pared by 0 bases and J by 0 bases, with 7 bases between. Germline CDR1 is SGDLS and CDR2 is YYNGEE. CDR3 in amino acids: CASSVGGLSGNTIYF. CDR3 sequence (DNA): TGTGCCAGCAGCGTAGGGGGCCTCTCTGGAAACACCATATATTTT.

The chain is built from TRBV15 and TRBJ2-1; 7 positions agree with TRBD2. V shed 5 bases, J shed 8 bases, and the junction held 15 bases outside the gene matches. The CDR3 totals 16 residues. The V gene's germline CDR1 is LNHNV and CDR2 YYDKDF (reference sequence). The CDR3 sequence: CATSGQRDGVGDEQFF. The DNA of the CDR3 is TGTGCCACCAGCGGGCAGCGGGATGGGGTGGGGGATGAGCAGTTCTTC.

This clone was seen more than once but under ten times. The chain carries TRBV7-3 and TRBJ1-1, with a weak D call TRBD1 (6 bases). This CDR3 comprises 13 residues. Germline lookup yields CDR1 SGHTA and CDR2 FQGTGA. V was clipped by 5 bases and J by 2 bases, with 9 bases between them. CDR3 DNA: TGTGCCAGCAGCCCACAGGGTAACACTGAAGCTTTCTTT. It is translated as CASSPQGNTEAFF.

This chain joins TRBV2 and TRBJ1-1, with 9 bases matching TRBD1. Germline CDR1 and CDR2: SNHLY and FYNNEI. The ends lost 6 bases at V and 8 bases at J; junction bases unmatched: 4. The CDR3 covers 12 residues. This CDR3 is CASRDRGAEAFF. CDR3 DNA sequence: TGTGCCAGCAGGGACAGGGGCGCCGAAGCTTTCTTT.

The chain couples TRBV5-4 to TRBJ1-2, with a weak D call TRBD1 (5 bases). Germline lookup yields CDR1 SGHNT and CDR2 YYREEE (reference sequence). The CDR3 covers 16 residues. V was clipped by 5 bases and J by 3 bases, with 20 bases between them. CDR3 loop: CASRLGGYSVDYGYTF. The CDR3 nucleotides are TGTGCCAGCAGGCTGGGGGGATACTCAGTCGACTATGGCTACACCTTC.

V and J are TRBV4-2 and TRBJ1-2; D remains ambiguous. CDR3 length equals 15 residues. The germline CDR1 and CDR2 sequences are LGHNA and YNFKEQ. Trimming shortened V by 0 bases and J by 1 base, and 9 bases separated the two germline ends. The CDR3 bases are TGTGCCAGCAGCCAAGATATTTCAAATAACTATGGCTACACCTTC. It encodes CASSQDISNNYGYTF.

This clone is a singleton in its sample. The rearrangement links TRBV11-2 to TRBJ1-4; the D is unclear. CDR3 size: 11 residues. In germline, CDR1 is SGHAT, CDR2 FQNNGV. Trimming pared 6 bases from V and 7 bases from J, leaving 6 bases between. This CDR3 reads CASSYGEKLFF. Here the CDR3 DNA reads TGTGCCAGCAGTTACGGTGAAAAACTGTTTTTT.

V is TRBV19 and J is TRBJ2-5; D gene uncertain. Germline-derived CDR1 and CDR2 are LNHDA and SQIVND (reference sequence). This CDR3 is 13 amino acids long. The ends were cut back, 6 bases at V and 7 bases at J, with 15 bases in the middle. The CDR3 nucleotides read TGTGCCAGTAGCCCGACCGGCACGACGACCCAGTACTTC. It specifies CASSPTGTTTQYF.

This clone is labeled large. The chain links TRBV27 to TRBJ1-1; 7 bases map to TRBD1. CDR3 length: 12 amino acids. J was trimmed by 1 base and V by 10 bases; bases with no gene match: 3. Germline V gene sequence: CDR1 MNHEY, CDR2 SMNVEV (reference sequence). The DNA of the CDR3 is TGTGCCATCAACAGGGGGAACACTGAAGCTTTCTTT. Amino acid sequence: CAINRGNTEAFF.